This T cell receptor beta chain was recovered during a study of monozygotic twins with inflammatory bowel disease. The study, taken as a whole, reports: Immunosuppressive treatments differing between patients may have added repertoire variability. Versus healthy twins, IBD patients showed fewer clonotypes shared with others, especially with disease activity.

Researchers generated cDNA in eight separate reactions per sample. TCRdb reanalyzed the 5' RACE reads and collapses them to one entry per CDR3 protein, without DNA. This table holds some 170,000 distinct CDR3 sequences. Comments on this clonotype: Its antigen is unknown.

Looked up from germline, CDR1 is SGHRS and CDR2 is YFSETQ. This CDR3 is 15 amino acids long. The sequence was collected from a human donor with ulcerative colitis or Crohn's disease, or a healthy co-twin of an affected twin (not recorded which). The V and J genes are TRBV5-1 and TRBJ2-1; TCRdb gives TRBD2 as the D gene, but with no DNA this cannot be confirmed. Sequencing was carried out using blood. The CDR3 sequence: CASSVLAGDPNEQFF.